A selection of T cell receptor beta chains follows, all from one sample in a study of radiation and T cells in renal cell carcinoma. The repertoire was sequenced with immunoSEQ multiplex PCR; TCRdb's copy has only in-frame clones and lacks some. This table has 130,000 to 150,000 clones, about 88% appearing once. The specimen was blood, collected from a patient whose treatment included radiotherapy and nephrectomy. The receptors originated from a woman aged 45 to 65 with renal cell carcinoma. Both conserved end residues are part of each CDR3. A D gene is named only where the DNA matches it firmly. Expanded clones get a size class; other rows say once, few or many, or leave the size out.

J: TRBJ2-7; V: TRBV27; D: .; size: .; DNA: TGTGCCAGCAGTTTAGACAAACGAGGCTCCTGCGAGCAGTACTTC; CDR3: CASSLDKRGSCEQYF
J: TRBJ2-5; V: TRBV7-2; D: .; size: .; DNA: TGTGCCAGCAGCTTAGCCCTTGGGGGCGGGGCGACCCAGTACTTC; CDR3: CASSLALGGGATQYF
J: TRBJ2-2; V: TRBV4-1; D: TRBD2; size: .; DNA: TGCGCCAGCAGCCAAGGGAGGAGGGGAGGGCCGAGAACCGGGGAGCTGTTTTTT; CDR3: CASSQGRRGGPRTGELFF
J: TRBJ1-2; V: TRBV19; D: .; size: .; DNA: TGTGCCAGTAGTATGTATCTGGCAGGCAAAGCTAACTATGGCTACACCTTC; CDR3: CASSMYLAGKANYGYTF
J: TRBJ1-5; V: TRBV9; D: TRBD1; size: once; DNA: TGTGCCAGCAGCGCCGGGACAGGGAATCCCCAGCCCCAGCATTTT; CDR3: CASSAGTGNPQPQHF
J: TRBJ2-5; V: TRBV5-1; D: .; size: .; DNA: TGCGCCAGCAGCTTGTCTCCTAGGGGCCGACGTATGGAGACCCAGTACTTC; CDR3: CASSLSPRGRRMETQYF
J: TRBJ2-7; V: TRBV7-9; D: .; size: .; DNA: TGTGCCAGCAGCTTACAGGAGTCATCCTCCTACGAGCAGTACTTC; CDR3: CASSLQESSSYEQYF
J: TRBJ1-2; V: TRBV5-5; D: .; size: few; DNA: TGTGCCAGCAGTTTGACAGGTTCACGATATGGCTACACCTTC; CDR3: CASSLTGSRYGYTF
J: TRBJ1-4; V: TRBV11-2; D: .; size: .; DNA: TGTGCCAGCAGCTTAAAGTTGGCGGGGAATGAAAAACTGTTTTTT; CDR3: CASSLKLAGNEKLFF
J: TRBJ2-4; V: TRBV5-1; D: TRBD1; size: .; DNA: TGCGCCAGCAGCTTGGCCCCGGACAGGGTCGGGAACATTCAGTACTTC; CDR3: CASSLAPDRVGNIQYF
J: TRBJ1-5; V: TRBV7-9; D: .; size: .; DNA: TGTGCCAGCAGCTTAGCCGACACAGGGAACCAGCCCCAGCATTTT; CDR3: CASSLADTGNQPQHF
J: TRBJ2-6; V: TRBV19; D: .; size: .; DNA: TGTGCCAGTAGTACTACTGGGGCCAACGTCCTGACTTTC; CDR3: CASSTTGANVLTF
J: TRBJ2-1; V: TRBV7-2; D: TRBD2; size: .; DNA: TGTGCCAGCAGCTTAGGGAGCGGGAGAGGCGCCTACAATGAGCAGTTCTTC; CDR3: CASSLGSGRGAYNEQFF
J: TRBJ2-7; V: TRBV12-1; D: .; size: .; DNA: TGTGCCAGCAGTCAACAGGGTTCCCTATCCTACGAGCAGTACTTC; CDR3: CASSQQGSLSYEQYF
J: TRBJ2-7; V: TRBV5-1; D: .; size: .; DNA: TGCGCCAGCAGCTTGGGGGCAGTATCCTACGAGCAGTACTTC; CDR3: CASSLGAVSYEQYF
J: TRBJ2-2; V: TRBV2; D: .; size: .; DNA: TGTGCCAGCAGGCAAACCCGCGTCCGGGGAGGCACCGGGGAGCTGTTTTTT; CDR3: CASRQTRVRGGTGELFF
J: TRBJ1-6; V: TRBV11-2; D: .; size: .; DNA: TGTGCCAGCAGCTTAGCGGGAGGGGGTTCACCCCTCCACTTT; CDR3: CASSLAGGGSPLHF
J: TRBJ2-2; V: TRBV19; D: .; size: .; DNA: TGTGCCAGTAGTATATCGACCGGGGAGCTGTTTTTT; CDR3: CASSISTGELFF
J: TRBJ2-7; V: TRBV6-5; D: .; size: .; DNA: TGTGCCAGCACGAGATTGGACGGGCGCGAGCAGTACTTC; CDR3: CASTRLDGREQYF
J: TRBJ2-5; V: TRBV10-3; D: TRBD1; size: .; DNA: TGTGCCACCGACAGGGGGCAACAAGAGACCCAGTACTTC; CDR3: CATDRGQQETQYF
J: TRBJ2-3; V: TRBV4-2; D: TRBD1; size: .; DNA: TGTGCCAGCAGCCACACCGGGACAGGCACAGATACGCAGTATTTT; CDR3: CASSHTGTGTDTQYF
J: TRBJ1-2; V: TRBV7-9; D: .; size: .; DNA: TGTGCCACCCCAGGGGTTTACTATGGCTACACCTTC; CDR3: CATPGVYYGYTF
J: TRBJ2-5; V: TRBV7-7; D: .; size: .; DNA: TGTGCCAGCAGCTTAACGGCGCCAGGCCTTGGGAGGCCCCAGTACTTC; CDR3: CASSLTAPGLGRPQYF
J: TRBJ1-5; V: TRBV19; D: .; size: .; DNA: TGTGCCAGTAGTATTCAAAGGGGCAATCAGCCCCAGCATTTT; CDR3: CASSIQRGNQPQHF
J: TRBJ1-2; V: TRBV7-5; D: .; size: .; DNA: TGTGCCAGAAGCTTAGCCGGGACACGGCAGGGCTCCGGCTACACCTTC; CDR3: CARSLAGTRQGSGYTF
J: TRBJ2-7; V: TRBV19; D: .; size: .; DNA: TGTGCCAGTAGTACGACGGGGCAGGACGAGCAGTACTTC; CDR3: CASSTTGQDEQYF
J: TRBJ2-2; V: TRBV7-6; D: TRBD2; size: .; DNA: TGTGCCAGCAGTCCATCATGGCGGGAGTCGAACACCGGGGAGCTGTTTTTT; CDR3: CASSPSWRESNTGELFF
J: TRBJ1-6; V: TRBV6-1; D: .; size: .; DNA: TGTGCCAGCAGCGAAACCAAGACCAGGAACTCACCCCTCCACTTT; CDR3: CASSETKTRNSPLHF
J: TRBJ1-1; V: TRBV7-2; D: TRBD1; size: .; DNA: TGTGCCAGCAGCCTGACCTATACAGGGGACACTGAAGCTTTCTTT; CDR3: CASSLTYTGDTEAFF
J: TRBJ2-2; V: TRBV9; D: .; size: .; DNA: TGTGCCAGCAGCCCATCGGGGTCAACAACGAACACCGGGGAGCTGTTTTTT; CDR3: CASSPSGSTTNTGELFF
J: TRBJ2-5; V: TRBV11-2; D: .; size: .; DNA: TGTGCCAGCAGCCACCACGAGGCCGAGACCCAGTACTTC; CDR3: CASSHHEAETQYF
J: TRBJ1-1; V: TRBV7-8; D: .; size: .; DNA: TGTGCCAGCAGCGTTCCGGGACCCTCCGTGAGGGCTGAAGCTTTCTTT; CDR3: CASSVPGPSVRAEAFF
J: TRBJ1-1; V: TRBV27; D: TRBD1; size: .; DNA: TGTGCCAGCAGTGGACAGGGCATGGACACTGAAGCTTTCTTT; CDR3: CASSGQGMDTEAFF
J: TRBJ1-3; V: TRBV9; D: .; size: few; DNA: TGTGCCAGCAGCGTAGTGGCAGCTGGAAACACCATATATTTT; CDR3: CASSVVAAGNTIYF
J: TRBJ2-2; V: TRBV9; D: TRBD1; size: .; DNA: TGTGCCAGCAGCGTTACAGGGGGCGCTTCCGGGGAGCTGTTTTTT; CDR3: CASSVTGGASGELFF
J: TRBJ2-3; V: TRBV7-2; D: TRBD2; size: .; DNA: TGTGCCAGCAGCCGGCTCCGTAGCGGGAGAGATACGCAGTATTTT; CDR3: CASSRLRSGRDTQYF
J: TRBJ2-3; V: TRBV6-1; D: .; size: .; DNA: TGTGCCAGCACAGGGAACGCAGATACGCAGTATTTT; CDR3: CASTGNADTQYF
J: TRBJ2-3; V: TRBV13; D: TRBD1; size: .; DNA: TGTGCCAGCAGCGTAGACAGGGGGCAGACAGATACGCAGTATTTT; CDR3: CASSVDRGQTDTQYF
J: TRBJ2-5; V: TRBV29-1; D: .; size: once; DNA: TGCAGCGTTGAAGTAGGGGGAGAGACCCAGTACTTC; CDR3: CSVEVGGETQYF
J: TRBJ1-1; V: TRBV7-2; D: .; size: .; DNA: TGTGCCAGCAGCCGAAATTATCAGGGTTCTGAAGCTTTCTTT; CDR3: CASSRNYQGSEAFF
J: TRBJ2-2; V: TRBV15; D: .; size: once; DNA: TGTGCCACCAGCAGAGATCCGACATTCACCGGGGAGCTGTTTTTT; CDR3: CATSRDPTFTGELFF
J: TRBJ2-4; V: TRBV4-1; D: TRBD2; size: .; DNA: TGCGCCAGCAGCCAAGTTCGGACTAGCGATGGAAACATTCAGTACTTC; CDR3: CASSQVRTSDGNIQYF
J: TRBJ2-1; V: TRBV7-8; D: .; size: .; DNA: TGTGCCAGCAGCCCATTCGGGAGCTCCTACAATGAGCAGTTCTTC; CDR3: CASSPFGSSYNEQFF
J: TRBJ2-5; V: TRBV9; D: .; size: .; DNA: TGTGCCAGCAGCTCGGCTGGGGGACGAGAGACCCAGTACTTC; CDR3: CASSSAGGRETQYF
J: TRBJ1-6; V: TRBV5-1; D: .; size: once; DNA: TGCGCCAGCAGCTTGGAGGTGAATTCACCCCTCCACTTT; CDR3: CASSLEVNSPLHF
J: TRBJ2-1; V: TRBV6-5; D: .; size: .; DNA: TGTGCCACTGGGGATCCCAATGAGCAGTTCTTC; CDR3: CATGDPNEQFF
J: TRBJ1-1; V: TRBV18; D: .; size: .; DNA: TGTGCCAGCTCACCACCGGCTGGGGGAGGTGAAGCTTTCTTT; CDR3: CASSPPAGGGEAFF
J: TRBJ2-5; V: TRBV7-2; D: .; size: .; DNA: TGTGCCAGCAGCCCGGACGGCCTTCCAGAGACCCAGTACTTC; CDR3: CASSPDGLPETQYF
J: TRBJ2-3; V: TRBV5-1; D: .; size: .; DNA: TGCGCCAGCAGCTCCACATACGTTTTAGATACGCAGTATTTT; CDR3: CASSSTYVLDTQYF
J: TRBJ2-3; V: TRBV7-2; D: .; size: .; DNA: TGTGCCAGCAGCTCCCGGGGCGGGGGCACAGATACGCAGTATTTT; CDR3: CASSSRGGGTDTQYF